The sequence of this T cell receptor beta chain was determined in a study of shared clonotypes between healthy human individuals. Broader study findings: Clonotype sharing across a few donors was observed for 4% to 6.5% of naive CD4 clonotypes. Sample collection involved blood only; tissue repertoires are likely different.

The study ran the assay at deep level. Data came from immunoSEQ multiplex PCR; TCRdb stores just in-frame clones and leaves some out. Here the sample spans about 1.5 million clones, 95% to 99% being singletons. There were no recent acute infections or vaccinations among the donors, who were healthy HIV-negative adults. Losses at the gene ends were 10 bases for V and 3 bases for J; bases not matched to a gene: 12. Germline CDR1 reads LNHDA; CDR2 reads SQIVND (reference sequence). This CDR3 comprises 14 residues. This clone was seen only once. The antigen remains unidentified. The sequenced material came from naive CD4+ T cells sorted from blood. The subset is: CD45RA+ positively selected. The J gene is TRBJ2-7, the V gene TRBV19; the match to TRBD1 covers 7 bases. This TCR derives from a man aged 25 to 40 in good health. The CDR3 DNA sequence: TGTGCCACTCAAAACCGGGACAGAAACTACGAGCAGTACTTC. The encoded protein is CATQNRDRNYEQYF.